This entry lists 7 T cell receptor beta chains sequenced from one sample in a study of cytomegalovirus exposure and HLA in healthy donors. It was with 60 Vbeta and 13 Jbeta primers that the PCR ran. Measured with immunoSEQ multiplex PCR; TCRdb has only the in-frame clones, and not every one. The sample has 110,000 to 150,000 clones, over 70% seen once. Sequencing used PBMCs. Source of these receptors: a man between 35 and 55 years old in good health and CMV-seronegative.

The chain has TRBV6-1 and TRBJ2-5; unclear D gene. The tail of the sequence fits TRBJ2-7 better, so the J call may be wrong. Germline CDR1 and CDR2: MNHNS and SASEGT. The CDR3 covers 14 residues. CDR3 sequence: CASSEVWASYEQYF. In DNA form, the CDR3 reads TGTGCCAGCAGTGAAGTTTGGGCCTCCTACGAGCAGTACTTC.

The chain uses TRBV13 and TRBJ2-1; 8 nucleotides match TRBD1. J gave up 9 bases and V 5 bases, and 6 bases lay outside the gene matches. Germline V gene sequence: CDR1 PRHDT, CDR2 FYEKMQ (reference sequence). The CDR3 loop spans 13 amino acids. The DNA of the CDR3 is TGTGCCAGCAGCCCGGACAGGGATTCTGAGCAGTTCTTC. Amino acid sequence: CASSPDRDSEQFF.

The CDR3 sequence is CASSQTRGYGYTF. CDR3 DNA: TGTGCCAGCAGCCAAACTAGAGGCTATGGCTACACCTTC. This chain joins TRBV14 and TRBJ1-2; no reliable D call. Trimming shortened V by 2 bases and J by 4 bases, and 8 bases separated the two germline ends. Germline V gene lookup returns CDR1 SGHDN and CDR2 FVKESK. The CDR3 covers 13 residues.

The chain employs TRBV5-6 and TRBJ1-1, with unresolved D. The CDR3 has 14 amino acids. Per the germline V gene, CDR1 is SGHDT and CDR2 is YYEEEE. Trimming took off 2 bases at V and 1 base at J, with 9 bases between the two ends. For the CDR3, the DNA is TGTGCCAGCAGCTTTTTCGAGAGGAACACTGAAGCTTTCTTT. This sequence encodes CASSFFERNTEAFF. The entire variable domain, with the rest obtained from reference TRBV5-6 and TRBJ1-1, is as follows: DAGVTQSPTHLIKTRGQQVTLRCSPKSGHDTVSWYQQALGQGPQFIFQYYEEEERQRGNFPDRFSGHQFPNYSSELNVNALLLGDSALYLCASSFFERNTEAFFGQGTRLTVV.

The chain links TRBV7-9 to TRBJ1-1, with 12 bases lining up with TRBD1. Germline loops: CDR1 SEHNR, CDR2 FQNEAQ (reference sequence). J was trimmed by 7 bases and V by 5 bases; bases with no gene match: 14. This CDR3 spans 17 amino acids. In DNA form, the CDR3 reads TGTGCCAGCAGCACCCAGCCGGGACAGGGGGCTTGGGATGAAGCTTTCTTT. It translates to CASSTQPGQGAWDEAFF.

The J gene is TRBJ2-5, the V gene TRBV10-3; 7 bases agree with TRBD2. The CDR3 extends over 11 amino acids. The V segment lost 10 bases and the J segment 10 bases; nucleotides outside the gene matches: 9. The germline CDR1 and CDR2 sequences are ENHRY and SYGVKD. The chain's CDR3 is CATSPGGVQYF. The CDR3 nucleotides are TGTGCCACCTCCCCTGGGGGGGTCCAGTACTTC.

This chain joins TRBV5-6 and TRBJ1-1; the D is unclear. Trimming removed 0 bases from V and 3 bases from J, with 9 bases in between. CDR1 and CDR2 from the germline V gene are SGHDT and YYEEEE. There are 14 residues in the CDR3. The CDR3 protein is CASSLGPSYTEAFF. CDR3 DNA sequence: TGTGCCAGCAGCTTGGGCCCGAGTTACACTGAAGCTTTCTTT.